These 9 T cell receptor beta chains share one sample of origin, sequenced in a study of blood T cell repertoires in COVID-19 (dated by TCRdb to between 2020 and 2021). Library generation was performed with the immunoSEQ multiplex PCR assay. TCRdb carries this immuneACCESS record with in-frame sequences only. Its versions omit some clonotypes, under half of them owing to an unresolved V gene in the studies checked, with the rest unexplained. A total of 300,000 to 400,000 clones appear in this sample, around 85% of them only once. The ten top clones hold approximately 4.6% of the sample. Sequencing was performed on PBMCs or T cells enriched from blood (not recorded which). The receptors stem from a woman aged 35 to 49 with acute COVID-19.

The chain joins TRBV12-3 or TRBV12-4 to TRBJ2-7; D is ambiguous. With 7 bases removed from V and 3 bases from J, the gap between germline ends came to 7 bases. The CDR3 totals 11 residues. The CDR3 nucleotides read TGTGCCAGCACCCGGTACTACGAGCAGTACTTC. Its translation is CASTRYYEQYF.

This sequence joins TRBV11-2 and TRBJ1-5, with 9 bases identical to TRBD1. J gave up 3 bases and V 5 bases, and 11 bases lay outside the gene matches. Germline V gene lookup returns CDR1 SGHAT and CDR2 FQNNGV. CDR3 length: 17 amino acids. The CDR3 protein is CASSGGTGWLNNQPQHF. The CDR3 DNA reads TGTGCCAGCAGCGGCGGGACAGGGTGGCTGAACAATCAGCCCCAGCATTTT.

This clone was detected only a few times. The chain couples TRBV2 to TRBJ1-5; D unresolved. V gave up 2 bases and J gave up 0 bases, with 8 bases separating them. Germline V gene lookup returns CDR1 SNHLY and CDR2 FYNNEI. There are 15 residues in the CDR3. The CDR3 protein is CASSEYRDSNQPQHF. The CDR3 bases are TGTGCCAGCAGTGAATACAGAGATAGCAATCAGCCCCAGCATTTT. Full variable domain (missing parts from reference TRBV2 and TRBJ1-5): EPEVTQTPSHQVTQMGQEVILRCVPISNHLYFYWYRQILGQKVEFLVSFYNNEISEKSEIFDDQFSVERPDGSNFTLKIRSTKLEDSAMYFCASSEYRDSNQPQHFGDGTRLSIL.

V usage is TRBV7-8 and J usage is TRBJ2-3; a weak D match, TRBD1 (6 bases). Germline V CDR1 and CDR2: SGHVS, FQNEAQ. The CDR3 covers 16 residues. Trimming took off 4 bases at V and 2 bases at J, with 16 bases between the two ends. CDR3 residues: CASSSPGHQPTDTQYF. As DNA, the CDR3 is TGTGCCAGCAGCTCCCCGGGACATCAACCCACAGATACGCAGTATTTT.

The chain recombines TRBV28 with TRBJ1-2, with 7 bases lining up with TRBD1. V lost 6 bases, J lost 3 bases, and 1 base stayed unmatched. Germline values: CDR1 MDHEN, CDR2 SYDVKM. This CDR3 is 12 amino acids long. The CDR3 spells CASRTGDYGYTF. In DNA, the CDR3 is TGTGCCAGCAGAACAGGGGACTATGGCTACACCTTC.

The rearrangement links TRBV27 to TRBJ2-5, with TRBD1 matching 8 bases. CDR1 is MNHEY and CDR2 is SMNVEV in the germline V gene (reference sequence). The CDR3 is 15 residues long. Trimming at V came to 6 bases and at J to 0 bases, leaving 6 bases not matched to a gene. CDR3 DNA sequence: TGTGCCAGCAGGCCGGGACAGGCGTACCAAGAGACCCAGTACTTC. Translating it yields CASRPGQAYQETQYF.

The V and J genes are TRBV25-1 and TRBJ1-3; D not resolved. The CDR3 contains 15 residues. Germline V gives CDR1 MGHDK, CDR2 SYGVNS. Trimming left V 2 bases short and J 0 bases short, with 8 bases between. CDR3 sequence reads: CASSEGLSSGNTIYF. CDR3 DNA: TGTGCCAGCAGTGAAGGACTCTCCTCTGGAAACACCATATATTTT.

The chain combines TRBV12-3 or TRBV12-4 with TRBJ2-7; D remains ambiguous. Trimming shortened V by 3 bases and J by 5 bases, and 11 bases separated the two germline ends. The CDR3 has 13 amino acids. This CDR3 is CASSFWSVDEQYF. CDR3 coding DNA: TGTGCCAGCAGTTTTTGGTCGGTCGACGAGCAGTACTTC.

CDR3 in amino acids: CASSPAGGDQPQHF. As DNA, the CDR3 is TGTGCCAGCTCACCTGCGGGGGGCGATCAGCCCCAGCATTTT. This sequence joins TRBV18 and TRBJ1-5; possibly TRBD1 for D (6 bases). Germline CDR1 is KGHSH and CDR2 is LQKENI. V was clipped by 3 bases and J by 5 bases, with 11 bases between them. The CDR3 is 14 residues long.